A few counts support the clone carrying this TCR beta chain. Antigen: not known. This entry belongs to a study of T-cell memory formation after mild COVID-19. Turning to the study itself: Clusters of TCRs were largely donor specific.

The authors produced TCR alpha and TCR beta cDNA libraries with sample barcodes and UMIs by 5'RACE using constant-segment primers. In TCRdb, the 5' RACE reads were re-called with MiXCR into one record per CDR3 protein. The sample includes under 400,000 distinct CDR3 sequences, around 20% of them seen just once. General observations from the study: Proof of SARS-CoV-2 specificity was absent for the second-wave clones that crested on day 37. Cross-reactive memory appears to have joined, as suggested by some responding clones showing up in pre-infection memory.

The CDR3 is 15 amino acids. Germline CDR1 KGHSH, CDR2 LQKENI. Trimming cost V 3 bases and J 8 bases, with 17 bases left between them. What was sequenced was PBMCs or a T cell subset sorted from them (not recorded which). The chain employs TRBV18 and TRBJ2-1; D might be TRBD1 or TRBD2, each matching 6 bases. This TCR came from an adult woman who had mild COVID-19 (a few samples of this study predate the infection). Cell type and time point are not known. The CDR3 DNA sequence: TGTGCCAGCTCACCGTCTCGGGGGCCGGGCGATGAGCAGTTCTTC. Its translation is CASSPSRGPGDEQFF.